These 16 T cell receptor beta chains came from one sample sequenced in a study of beta chain features in type 1 diabetes. Expressed TCRB transcripts were sequenced because the isolated RNA had all been reverse transcribed beforehand. Produced via immunoSEQ multiplex PCR; TCRdb's table is partial and in-frame only. Of 450,000 or so clones in the sample, roughly 11% are singletons; the top ten hold 0.035% to 0.05%. Sequenced sample: naive CD4+ T cells from blood. The receptors were sampled from a woman under 30 in good health.

This CDR3 reads CASSQAPTGRMADTQYF. CDR3 nucleotides: TGCGCCAGCAGCCAAGCCCCCACCGGGAGGATGGCAGATACGCAGTATTTT. This chain connects TRBV4-1 to TRBJ2-3, with 7 bases aligning to TRBD2. Per germline, CDR1 MGHRA and CDR2 YSYEKL. This CDR3 comprises 17 residues. J was trimmed by 4 bases and V by 1 base; bases with no gene match: 11.

In this sample, this clone turned up a few times. The chain is built from TRBV28 and TRBJ2-1; D unclear. Trimming pared 3 bases from V and 9 bases from J, leaving 6 bases between. CDR1 MDHEN and CDR2 SYDVKM come from the germline V gene. The CDR3 length is 11 residues. CDR3 nucleotide sequence: TGTGCCAGCAGTTTTGGGTTTGAGCAGTTCTTC. It specifies CASSFGFEQFF.

This clone has just a few counts. The gene calls are TRBV29-1 and TRBJ2-1; no firm D call. CDR1 and CDR2 from the germline V gene are SQVTM and ANQGSEA. This CDR3 region has 11 residues. The ends were cut back, 6 bases at V and 9 bases at J, with 12 bases in the middle. CDR3 DNA: TGCAGCGTCGAAAAGTTTACTGAGCAGTTCTTC. As protein: CSVEKFTEQFF.

This clone was picked up a small number of times. The chain uses TRBV4-1 and TRBJ1-5, with TRBD1 as a possible D gene (6 bases). The germline V and J ends were trimmed by 4 bases and 4 bases, with 11 bases remaining between them. This CDR3 has 14 amino acids. The germline gives CDR1 MGHRA, CDR2 YSYEKL. The DNA of the CDR3 is TGCGCCAGCAGCCTCGACAGGAGAAATCAGCCCCAGCATTTT. As protein: CASSLDRRNQPQHF.

This rearrangement joins TRBV7-9 to TRBJ2-5; 8 bases are shared with TRBD1. Germline CDR1 is SEHNR and CDR2 is FQNEAQ (reference sequence). The V and J ends lost 5 bases and 7 bases, in that order; junction bases with no gene match: 12. The CDR3 extends over 15 amino acids. Here the CDR3 reads CASSHPPQGAWTQYF. As DNA, the CDR3 is TGTGCCAGCAGCCACCCACCGCAGGGGGCCTGGACCCAGTACTTC. The full variable domain, in which reference TRBV7-9 and TRBJ2-5 provide the parts outside the CDR3, is DTGVSQNPRHKITKRGQNVTFRCDPISEHNRLYWYRQTLGQGPEFLTYFQNEAQLEKSRLLSDRFSAERPKGSFSTLEIQRTEQGDSAMYLCASSHPPQGAWTQYFGPGTRLLVL.

The gene calls are TRBV29-1 and TRBJ2-1; 9 bases match TRBD1. The CDR3 spans 12 residues. Looked up from germline, CDR1 is SQVTM and CDR2 is ANQGSEA. V gave up 5 bases and J gave up 6 bases; unmatched junction bases: 2. The CDR3 here is CSVRDRANEQFF. In DNA form, the CDR3 reads TGCAGCGTTCGGGACAGGGCCAATGAGCAGTTCTTC.

This clone was seen more than once but under ten times. The chain recombines TRBV9 with TRBJ2-1; TRBD1 is a possible D gene (5 bases). Germline CDR1 and CDR2: SGDLS and YYNGEE. The CDR3 is 15 amino acids. The V gene lost 3 bases and the J gene lost 0 bases, with 10 bases spanning the gap. In DNA, the CDR3 is TGTGCCAGCAGCGCACGACAGTACTCCTACAATGAGCAGTTCTTC. It is translated as CASSARQYSYNEQFF.

This clone was detected only a few times. This rearrangement joins TRBV25-1 to TRBJ2-5; D gene unclear. The CDR3 covers 13 residues. Per germline, CDR1 MGHDK and CDR2 SYGVNS. V lost 3 bases and J 7 bases, leaving 12 bases between the germline ends. In DNA, the CDR3 is TGTGCCAGCAGTGATCCCCCCCCAGGGACCCAGTACTTC. The encoded protein is CASSDPPPGTQYF.

This chain uses TRBV20-1 with TRBJ1-1, with 7 bases aligning to TRBD1. The CDR3 spans 11 residues. Per germline, CDR1 DFQATT and CDR2 SNEGSKA (reference sequence). J gave up 9 bases and V 2 bases, and 3 bases lay outside the gene matches. The CDR3 coding sequence is TGCAGTGCTAGATGGGACAGCAAAGCTTTCTTT. The encoded protein is CSARWDSKAFF.

The chain is built from TRBV30 and TRBJ1-1, with a possible D match to TRBD1 (5 bases). The CDR3 totals 15 residues. V shed 0 bases and J shed 1 base, with 12 bases lying between them. Germline values: CDR1 GTSNPN, CDR2 SVGIG (reference sequence). CDR3: CAWSVLPTGNTEAFF. The CDR3 nucleotides are TGTGCCTGGAGTGTACTTCCCACAGGGAACACTGAAGCTTTCTTT. Filled out from reference TRBV30 and TRBJ1-1, the complete variable domain reads SQTIHQWPATLVQPVGSPLSLECTVEGTSNPNLYWYRQAAGRGLQLLFYSVGIGQISSEVPQNLSASRPQDRQFILSSKKLLLSDSGFYLCAWSVLPTGNTEAFFGQGTRLTVV.

This clone showed up just a few times. The V call is TRBV4-2, the J call TRBJ2-7, with D tentatively TRBD1 or TRBD2 (7 bases each). V was pared by 1 base and J by 3 bases, with 25 bases between. This CDR3 comprises 19 residues. The germline gives CDR1 LGHNA, CDR2 YNFKEQ. The CDR3 bases are TGTGCCAGCAGCCAAGGGGACGGACAGGTAATAGCGGGTCGCTACGAGCAGTACTTC. Protein: CASSQGDGQVIAGRYEQYF.

This clone was counted between two and nine times. The rearrangement joins TRBV18 to TRBJ2-7; possible D gene TRBD1, 5 bases. Germline V gives CDR1 KGHSH, CDR2 LQKENI. With 6 bases removed from V and 0 bases from J, the gap between germline ends came to 15 bases. The CDR3 is made up of 15 amino acids. CDR3 residues: CASSTGPPISYEQYF. The CDR3 region has the DNA TGTGCCAGCTCCACAGGTCCTCCCATCTCCTACGAGCAGTACTTC.

V gene TRBV7-8 combines with J gene TRBJ2-5, with unresolved D. V was shortened by 5 bases and J by 9 bases, with 7 bases between the two germline ends. The CDR3 consists of 10 residues. Germline loops: CDR1 SGHVS, CDR2 FQNEAQ. CDR3 nucleotides: TGTGCCAGCAGCCAGGTGGCCCAGTACTTC. This gives the protein CASSQVAQYF. Using reference TRBV7-8 and TRBJ2-5 for the parts outside the CDR3, the full variable domain is GAGVSQSPRYKVAKRGQDVALRCDPISGHVSLFWYQQALGQGPEFLTYFQNEAQLDKSGLPSDRFFAERPEGSVSTLKIQRTQQEDSAVYLCASSQVAQYFGPGTRLLVL.

V gene TRBV7-2 combines with J gene TRBJ2-4, with 10 bases aligning to TRBD2. The germline gives CDR1 SGHTA, CDR2 FQGNSA. The CDR3 is 18 residues long. V shed 0 bases, J shed 0 bases, and the junction held 5 bases outside the gene matches. The CDR3: CASSLAPLAGLAKNIQYF. The CDR3 DNA sequence: TGTGCCAGCAGCTTAGCGCCACTAGCGGGGTTAGCCAAAAACATTCAGTACTTC.

The rearrangement links TRBV25-1 to TRBJ2-1; either TRBD1 or TRBD2 may fit D (5 bases each). The CDR3 totals 15 residues. The germline gives CDR1 MGHDK, CDR2 SYGVNS. Between the trimmed V and J ends, which lost 7 bases and 6 bases, there was a span of 19 bases. The CDR3 sequence: CASTPLRGAGNEQFF. As DNA, the CDR3 is TGTGCCAGCACCCCTCTGAGAGGGGCTGGCAATGAGCAGTTCTTC.

This chain links TRBV12-5 with TRBJ2-1; 8 nucleotides align to TRBD1. Germline assignment: CDR1 LGHNT and CDR2 FRNRAP. V was pared by 2 bases and J by 8 bases, with 11 bases of the junction left unmatched. This CDR3 is built from 16 residues. Here the CDR3 DNA reads TGTGCTAGTGGTTTGCCCCTCGGACAGGGAGGCCATGAGCAGTTCTTC. Its translation is CASGLPLGQGGHEQFF.